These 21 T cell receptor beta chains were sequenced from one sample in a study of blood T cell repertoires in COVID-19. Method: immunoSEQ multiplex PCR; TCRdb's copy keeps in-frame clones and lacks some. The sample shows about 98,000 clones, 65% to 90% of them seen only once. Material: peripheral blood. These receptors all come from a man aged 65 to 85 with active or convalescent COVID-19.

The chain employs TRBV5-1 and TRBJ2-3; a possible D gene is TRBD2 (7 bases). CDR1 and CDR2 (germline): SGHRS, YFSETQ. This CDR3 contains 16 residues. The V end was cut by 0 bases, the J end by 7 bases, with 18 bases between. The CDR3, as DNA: TGCGCCAGCAGCTTGGCGGGGGGCCCCTCAACGTATACGCAGTATTTT. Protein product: CASSLAGGPSTYTQYF.

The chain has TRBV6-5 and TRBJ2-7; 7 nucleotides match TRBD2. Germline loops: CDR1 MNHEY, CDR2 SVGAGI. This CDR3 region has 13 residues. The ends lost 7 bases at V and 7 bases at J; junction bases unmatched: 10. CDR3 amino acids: CASTGRRDGEQYF. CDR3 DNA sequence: TGTGCCAGCACCGGGAGGAGGGACGGAGAGCAGTACTTC.

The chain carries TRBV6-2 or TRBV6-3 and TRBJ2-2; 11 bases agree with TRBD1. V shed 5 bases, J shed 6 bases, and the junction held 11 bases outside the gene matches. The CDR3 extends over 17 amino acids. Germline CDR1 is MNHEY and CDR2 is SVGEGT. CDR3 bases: TGTGCCAGCAGTCCATTCCGGGGACAGGGGGATCCCGGGGAGCTGTTTTTT. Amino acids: CASSPFRGQGDPGELFF.

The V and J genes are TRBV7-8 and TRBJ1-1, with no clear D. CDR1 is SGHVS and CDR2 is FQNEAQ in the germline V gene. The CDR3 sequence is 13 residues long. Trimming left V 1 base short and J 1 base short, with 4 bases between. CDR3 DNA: TGTGCCAGCAGCTTAGACAGGAACACTGAAGCTTTCTTT. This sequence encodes CASSLDRNTEAFF.

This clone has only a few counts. CDR3 bases: TGCGCCAGCACCTGGACTGAGGCATCCTACGAGCAGTACTTC. Encoded protein: CASTWTEASYEQYF. The rearrangement joins TRBV5-1 to TRBJ2-7, with a possible D match to TRBD2 (5 bases). This CDR3 has 14 amino acids. V lost 6 bases and J 1 base, leaving 14 bases between the germline ends. Germline V gene data show CDR1 as SGHRS and CDR2 as YFSETQ.

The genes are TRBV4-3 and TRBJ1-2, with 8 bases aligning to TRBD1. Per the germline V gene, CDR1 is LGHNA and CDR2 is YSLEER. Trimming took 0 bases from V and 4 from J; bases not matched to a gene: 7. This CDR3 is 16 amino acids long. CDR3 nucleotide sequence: TGCGCCAGCAGCCAAGATAAGAACAGGGGGGCCTATGGCTACACCTTC. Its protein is CASSQDKNRGAYGYTF.

In DNA form, the CDR3 reads TGTGCCAGTAGAATGGGACAGAATAGCAATCAGCCCCAGCATTTT. Translating it yields CASRMGQNSNQPQHF. This rearrangement joins TRBV19 to TRBJ1-5; TRBD1 agrees at 7 bases. Per germline, CDR1 LNHDA and CDR2 SQIVND (reference sequence). V lost 6 bases to trimming and J lost 0 bases; unmatched junction nucleotides: 5. The CDR3 consists of 15 residues.

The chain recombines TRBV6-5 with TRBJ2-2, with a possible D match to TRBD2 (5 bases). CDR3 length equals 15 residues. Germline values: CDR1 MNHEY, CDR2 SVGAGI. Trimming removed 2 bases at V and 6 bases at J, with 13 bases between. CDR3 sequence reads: CASSYPSGNAGELFF. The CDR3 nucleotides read TGTGCCAGCAGTTACCCCTCGGGAAACGCCGGGGAGCTGTTTTTT.

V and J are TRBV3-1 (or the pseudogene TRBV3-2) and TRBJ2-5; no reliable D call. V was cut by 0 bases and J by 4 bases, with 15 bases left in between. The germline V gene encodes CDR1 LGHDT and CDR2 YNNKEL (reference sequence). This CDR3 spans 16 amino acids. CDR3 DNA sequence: TGTGCCAGCAGCCAAGAATCAGGTCACCCGGCAGAGACCCAGTACTTC. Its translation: CASSQESGHPAETQYF.

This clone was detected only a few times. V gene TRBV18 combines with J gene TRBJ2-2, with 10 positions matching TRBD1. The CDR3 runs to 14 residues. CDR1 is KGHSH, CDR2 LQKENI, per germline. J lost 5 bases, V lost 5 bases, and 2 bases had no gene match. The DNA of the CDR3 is TGTGCCAGCTCAAGGGGACAGGGGACCGGGGAGCTGTTTTTT. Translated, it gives CASSRGQGTGELFF.

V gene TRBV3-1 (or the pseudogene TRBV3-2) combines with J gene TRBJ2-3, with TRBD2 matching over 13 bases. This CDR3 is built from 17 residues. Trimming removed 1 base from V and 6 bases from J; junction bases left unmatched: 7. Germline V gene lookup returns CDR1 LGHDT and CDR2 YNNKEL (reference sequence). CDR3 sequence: CASSQVQLAGGLDTQYF. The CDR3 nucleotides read TGTGCCAGCAGCCAAGTCCAACTAGCGGGGGGGCTCGATACGCAGTATTTT.

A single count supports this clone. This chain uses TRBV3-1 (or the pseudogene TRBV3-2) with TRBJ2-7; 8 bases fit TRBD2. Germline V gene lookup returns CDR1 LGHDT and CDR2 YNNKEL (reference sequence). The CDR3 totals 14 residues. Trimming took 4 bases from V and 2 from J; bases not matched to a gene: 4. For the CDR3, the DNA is TGTGCCAGCAGCCCGGGGGGGTTGACCTACGAGCAGTACTTC. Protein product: CASSPGGLTYEQYF.

The CDR3 coding sequence is TGCGCCAGCAGCCCTTGGGTACGGGGGGCGGAGGGCTACACCTTC. Translation: CASSPWVRGAEGYTF. The chain uses TRBV4-1 and TRBJ1-2, with a weak D call TRBD1 (6 bases). Per the germline V gene, CDR1 is MGHRA and CDR2 is YSYEKL. The CDR3 covers 15 residues. V was shortened by 4 bases and J by 8 bases, with 20 bases between the two germline ends.

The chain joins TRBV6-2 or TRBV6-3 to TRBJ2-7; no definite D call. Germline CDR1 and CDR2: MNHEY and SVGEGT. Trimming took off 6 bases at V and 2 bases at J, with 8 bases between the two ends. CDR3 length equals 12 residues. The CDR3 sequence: CASSGGTYEQYF. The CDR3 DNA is TGTGCCAGCAGCGGCGGAACCTACGAGCAGTACTTC.

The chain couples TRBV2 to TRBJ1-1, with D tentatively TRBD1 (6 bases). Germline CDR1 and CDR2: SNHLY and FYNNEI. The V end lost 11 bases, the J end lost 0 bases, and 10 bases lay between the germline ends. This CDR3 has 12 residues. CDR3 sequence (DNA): TGTGCCGGAGGACAGTTGAACACTGAAGCTTTCTTT. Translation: CAGGQLNTEAFF.

The CDR3 nucleotides are TGTGCCACCAGTAGGGGATTCGGTCAGCCCCAGCATTTT. Translated, it gives CATSRGFGQPQHF. The V gene is TRBV19, the J gene TRBJ1-5; D possibly corresponds to TRBD1 (5 bases). V dropped 10 bases and J dropped 6 bases, with 16 bases sitting between them. This CDR3 has 13 residues. Germline CDR1 is LNHDA and CDR2 is SQIVND (reference sequence).

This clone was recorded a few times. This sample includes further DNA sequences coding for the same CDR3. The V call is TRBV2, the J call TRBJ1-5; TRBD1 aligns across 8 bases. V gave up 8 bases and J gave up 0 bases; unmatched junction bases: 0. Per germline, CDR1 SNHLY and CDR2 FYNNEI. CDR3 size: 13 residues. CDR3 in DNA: TGTGCCAGCGACAGGGGTAGCAATCAGCCCCAGCATTTT. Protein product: CASDRGSNQPQHF.

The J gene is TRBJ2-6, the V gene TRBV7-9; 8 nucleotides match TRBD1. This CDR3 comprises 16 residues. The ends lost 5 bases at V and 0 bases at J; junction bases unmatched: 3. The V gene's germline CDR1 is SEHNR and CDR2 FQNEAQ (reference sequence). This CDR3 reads CASSRDRISGANVLTF. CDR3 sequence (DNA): TGTGCCAGCAGCCGGGACAGGATCTCTGGGGCCAACGTCCTGACTTTC.

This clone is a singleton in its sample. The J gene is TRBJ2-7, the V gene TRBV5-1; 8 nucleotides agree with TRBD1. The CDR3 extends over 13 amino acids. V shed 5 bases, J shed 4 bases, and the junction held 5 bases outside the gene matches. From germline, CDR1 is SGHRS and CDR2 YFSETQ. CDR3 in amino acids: CASSQGALYEQYF. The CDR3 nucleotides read TGCGCCAGCAGTCAGGGGGCATTGTACGAGCAGTACTTC.

This CDR3 reads CASSPGLAGGYEQYF. The CDR3 region has the DNA TGTGCCAGCAGCCCGGGACTAGCGGGGGGGTACGAGCAGTACTTC. J is TRBJ2-7 and V is TRBV3-1 (or the pseudogene TRBV3-2), with 16 bases lining up with TRBD2. Germline-derived CDR1 and CDR2 are LGHDT and YNNKEL (reference sequence). The CDR3 loop spans 15 amino acids. After removal of 4 bases from V and 4 bases from J, the junction contained 1 base not matched to a gene.

CDR3 loop: CASSIAGGPGYVEQFF. The DNA for the CDR3 is TGTGCCAGTAGTATAGCGGGGGGGCCGGGGTATGTTGAGCAGTTCTTC. V and J are TRBV19 and TRBJ2-1; 8 bases align to TRBD2. V dropped 1 base and J dropped 9; count of bases not matched to a gene: 11. This CDR3 has 16 residues. Per germline, CDR1 LNHDA and CDR2 SQIVND (reference sequence).